This TCR beta chain was retrieved from a study of CD8 T cells in Susac syndrome. RNA in amounts of roughly 0.5 to 1 ug was reverse transcribed with random hexamers. TCRdb ran MiXCR on the immunoSEQ multiplex PCR reads and lists one entry per CDR3 protein. The table records around 200,000 distinct CDR3 sequences, 85% to 95% of them present only once. Germline V gene data show CDR1 as SGHTA and CDR2 as FQGNSA. CDR3 size: 13 residues. Trimming at V came to 10 bases and at J to 5 bases, leaving 8 bases not matched to a gene. The sequence was collected from a human donor in good health. V and J are TRBV7-2 and TRBJ1-5, with 7 bases lining up with TRBD1. What was sequenced was CD4+ T cells from PBMCs. This CDR3 reads CATSDRTDQPQHF. In nucleotides, the CDR3 is TGTGCCACCTCGGACAGGACGGATCAGCCCCAGCATTTT.